The rows below give T cell receptor beta chains drawn from one sample of a study of beta chain features in type 1 diabetes. The table came from immunoSEQ multiplex PCR; TCRdb's copy has only in-frame clones and leaves some out. This sample has under 300,000 clones, with about 25% found just once. The source material was central memory CD4+ T cells from blood. These receptors were collected from a man between 25 and 39 years old in good health. The CDR3 runs from the conserved cysteine through the conserved F or W. The D gene is left open where the match is weak. Size is stated for part of the rows, as once, few or many counts, or as a class when the clone is expanded.

TRBJ1-2 16 TRBV2 NA NA TGTGCCAGCAGTCCCCCGTGGAACATGCGGCCTTATGGCTACACCTTC CASSPPWNMRPYGYTF
TRBJ1-2 15 TRBV4-1 NA NA TGCGCCAGCAGCGTGGAGGAGACGGTGAACTATGGCTACACCTTC CASSVEETVNYGYTF
TRBJ2-1 15 TRBV19 few TRBD2 TGTGCCAGTAGTTTGAGCGGGAGTTCCTACAATGAGCAGTTCTTC CASSLSGSSYNEQFF
TRBJ2-1 13 TRBV5-6 NA TRBD1 TGTGCCAGCAGCGGAGACAGGGGGGACGAGCAGTTCTTC CASSGDRGDEQFF
TRBJ2-3 14 TRBV28 few TRBD1 TGTGCCAGCAGGACAGGGGGCGCTGAAGATACGCAGTATTTT CASRTGGAEDTQYF
TRBJ2-3 15 TRBV6-5 few NA TGTGCCAGCAGATACTGGCTGGGGGAGGCAGATACGCAGTATTTT CASRYWLGEADTQYF
TRBJ2-2 14 TRBV30 many NA TGTGCCTGGAATGGTCAGAGTCGTGGCGGGGAGCTGTTTTTT CAWNGQSRGGELFF
TRBJ1-1 13 TRBV10-3 NA NA TGTGCCATCAGTGAGAGGCCGGGCTCTGAAGCTTTCTTT CAISERPGSEAFF
TRBJ2-7 15 TRBV18 NA TRBD1 TGTGCCAGCTCACCTTGGGACAGGGAGTCCTACGAGCAGTACTTC CASSPWDRESYEQYF
TRBJ2-1 15 TRBV6-1 few TRBD2 TGTGCCAGCAGCCCGACTAGCGGGACGTACAATGAGCAGTTCTTC CASSPTSGTYNEQFF
TRBJ1-5 14 TRBV2 few NA TGTGCCAGCAGTGCCGGGGTCCACTATCAGCCCCAGCATTTT CASSAGVHYQPQHF
TRBJ2-1 15 TRBV6-5 NA NA TGTGCCAGCAGAAAAGCTACAAGCTCCTACAATGAGCAGTTCTTC CASRKATSSYNEQFF
TRBJ1-5 14 TRBV6-5 NA NA TGTGCCAGCAGTACCGGGGGTGGCGGCCAGCCCCAGCATTTT CASSTGGGGQPQHF
TRBJ2-7 17 TRBV7-8 NA NA TGTGCCAGCAGTCTAGCAGTCCGAGCGGGACAGCGATACGAGCAGTACTTC CASSLAVRAGQRYEQYF
TRBJ2-7 13 TRBV4-1 once NA TGCGCCAGCAGCCAAGCACTGACGTTCGAGCAGTACTTC CASSQALTFEQYF
TRBJ2-7 14 TRBV30 NA NA TGTGCCTGGAGTGTAAGCCCGGGTCCCTACGAGCAGTACTTC CAWSVSPGPYEQYF
TRBJ2-1 12 TRBV25-1 NA NA TGTGCCAGCAGACGGAGAAACAATGAGCAGTTCTTC CASRRRNNEQFF
TRBJ2-1 16 TRBV30 NA TRBD2 TGTGCCTGGAGGCCAACGACTAGCGGGGATTACAATGAGCAGTTCTTC CAWRPTTSGDYNEQFF
TRBJ2-5 15 TRBV13 few NA TGTGCCAGCAGCCCTCCCGGGACAACGCAAGAGACCCAGTACTTC CASSPPGTTQETQYF
TRBJ2-3 13 TRBV29-1 NA NA TGCAGCGTTGAGCCAGAGAACACAGATACGCAGTATTTT CSVEPENTDTQYF
TRBJ2-3 16 TRBV5-4 NA TRBD2 TGTGCCAGCAGCCTTCGACTAGCGGGGCTTACAGATACGCAGTATTTT CASSLRLAGLTDTQYF
TRBJ2-2 13 TRBV4-3 NA NA TGCGCCAGCAGCCAATTCTCCGGCGGGGAGCTGTTTTTT CASSQFSGGELFF
TRBJ2-7 12 TRBV7-2 few NA TGTGCCAGCAGCCCCAGGGGCACCGAGCAGTACTTC CASSPRGTEQYF
TRBJ2-5 14 TRBV29-1 NA TRBD2 TGCAGCGTTAGCGGGGGGGCCGCAGACGAGACCCAGTACTTC CSVSGGAADETQYF
TRBJ1-2 15 TRBV6-1 NA TRBD1 TGTGCCAGCAGTGAAGCGCAGGGGGTCGGCTATGGCTACACCTTC CASSEAQGVGYGYTF
TRBJ2-7 14 TRBV7-8 once TRBD2 TGTGCCAGCAGTCCGGGACTAGCGGCCTACGAGCAGTACTTC CASSPGLAAYEQYF
TRBJ2-7 15 TRBV7-2 NA NA TGTGCCAGCAGCTACTTGGCGGGTGGAATCCACGAGCAGTACTTC CASSYLAGGIHEQYF
TRBJ2-2 13 TRBV25-1 NA NA TGTGCCAGCAGTGAATCAGTGACCGGGGAGCTGTTTTTT CASSESVTGELFF
TRBJ1-2 16 TRBV7-2 few NA TGTGCCAGCAGCTTAGTGCAGGGGTCGGTTGGCTATGGCTACACCTTC CASSLVQGSVGYGYTF
TRBJ2-2 12 TRBV7-9 few NA TGTGCCAGCAGCTTAACATCCGGGGAGCTGTTTTTT CASSLTSGELFF
TRBJ1-1 13 TRBV14 few NA TGTGCCAGCAGCCAAGATCTTTCTGGAGGGGCTTTCTTT CASSQDLSGGAFF
TRBJ2-4 14 TRBV21-1 many NA TGTGCCAGCAGCAGGGGCGCGGGCAAAAACATTCAGTACTTC CASSRGAGKNIQYF
TRBJ2-5 15 TRBV9 NA TRBD2 TGTGCCAGCAGCACTCGGAGCGGGGAACAAGAGACCCAGTACTTC CASSTRSGEQETQYF
TRBJ2-1 16 TRBV30 many TRBD2 TGTGCCTGGAGTGACACTAGCGGGAGGGCCTACAATGAGCAGTTCTTC CAWSDTSGRAYNEQFF
TRBJ2-1 16 TRBV11-3 NA TRBD2 TGTGCCAGCAGCCAATATAGCGGGGGGGCTTACAATGAGCAGTTCTTC CASSQYSGGAYNEQFF
TRBJ2-5 14 TRBV5-1 few TRBD2 TGCGCCAGCAGCCCGGGACTAGCGGGAGAGACCCAGTACTTC CASSPGLAGETQYF
TRBJ2-5 15 TRBV5-6 NA TRBD2 TGTGCCAGCAGCAGAGCGGGAGGCCACCAAGAGACCCAGTACTTC CASSRAGGHQETQYF
TRBJ2-3 13 TRBV4-3 few NA TGCGCCAGCAGCCAAGAAAGGACAGATACGCAGTATTTT CASSQERTDTQYF
TRBJ2-7 13 TRBV5-4 NA TRBD1 TGTGCCAGCAGGGACAGGGGAGCCTACGAGCAGTACTTC CASRDRGAYEQYF
TRBJ2-3 12 TRBV18 few NA TGTGCCAGCTCGCCAAACACAGATACGCAGTATTTT CASSPNTDTQYF
TRBJ2-1 15 TRBV18 NA NA TGTGCCAGCTCACTAAGCAGGGAGTGGGACAATGAGCAGTTCTTC CASSLSREWDNEQFF
TRBJ2-5 15 TRBV14 NA NA TGTGCCAGCAGCCAGGGGACTTGGTCGCGTGCGACCCAGTACTTC CASSQGTWSRATQYF